This TCR beta chain stems from a study of human T cells and chemical hapten exposure (dated by TCRdb to about 2021). As for the study more broadly: For sensitization, 2% DPC in acetone was applied to a 2 cm by 2 cm area of upper inner arm skin. Patients additionally received weekly therapeutic DPC doses to the scalp throughout the roughly 24-week study period. Patch testing on the upper back used Finn chambers containing 0.01% DPC, with scoring done after 6 days according to International Contact Dermatitis Research Group standards. Alopecia areata with under or over 50% scalp involvement, alopecia totalis and alopecia universalis were represented in the patient cohort, which was mostly female. Libraries were pooled for sequencing, and per-sample TCR yields varied mainly because of small differences in library volumes within the pool. This study followed changes in the peripheral blood TCR repertoire in vivo during primary and secondary sensitization of alopecia patients to the hapten diphenylcyclopropenone (DPC). Blood was sampled from patients pre-sensitization (week 0) and at 2, 6 and about 24 weeks after DPC sensitization. Blood for TCR sequencing was provided by twenty-nine alopecia patients at one to four time points (pre-sensitization, 2, 6 and 24 weeks).

The time point label here, explained by the study, means: pre-sensitization, week 0. The sample's treatment or condition label, decoded: therapeutic diphenylcyclopropenone sensitization with weekly scalp DPC. At each patch-test visit, blood was drawn before the patch test was applied. Eligible patients were aged 18 to 70, diagnosed with alopecia, deemed suitable for DPC therapy, and excluded if pregnant. Total RNA was extracted from unfractionated whole blood collected in Tempus Blood RNA tubes. Ten or more counts support this clonotype. Which antigen it targets is not known. No per-base quality is available; no much larger clone lies one base away. Study-wide conclusions, independent of this receptor: Repeated subsampling changed both the strength of the expansion versus patch-test correlation and the threshold at which that correlation became significant. Because every patient had alopecia, a presumed autoimmune disease, the patients' immune response might differ from that of healthy individuals. Expanded TCRs formed significantly more large CDR3 similarity clusters than pre-sensitization or healthy control sets, consistent with antigen-driven responses. DPC sensitization did not change the number of TCRs with a frequency above 1 in 1000, and there was no evidence of changes in global repertoire structure. A positive correlation was found between the number of PT1 expanded TCRs and patch test score, with significance reached at thresholds 8, 16 and 32 but not 4.

The library relied on RACE. TCRdb shows the sequencer as NextSeq 500. Library preparation attached unique molecular identifiers to individual cDNA molecules for quantitative, reproducible TCR counting. From each blood RNA sample, both TCR alpha and TCR beta chains were sequenced. In the source study's methods: The median number of TCRs per sample was approximately 96,000, ranging from about 23,224 to 750,000. The Decombinator software suite was used to annotate the V, J and CDR3 of the TCR reads. For the PS versus PT1 abundance plots, all samples were subsampled to the same number of TCRs (28,000). Expanded TCRs were defined as absent before sensitization and observed at least eight times at the 2-week time point. TCRdb itself trimmed the public reads at Q25 with fastp, ran MiXCR and retained productive beta chains. For every CDR3 protein sequence, its rows merge into one entry that carries the most common genes and DNA. The authors' filters were not applied to this entry. The sample table shows 89,000 or so distinct CDR3 sequences, and around 7.9% are seen once. The leading ten clones occupy around 2.6% of the sample.

A distance of 11 bases separates the germline ends of V and J, which lose 2 bases and 4 bases respectively. Measured from the cysteine to the phenylalanine, the CDR3 is 13 residues long. CDR3 DNA is the only sequence kept; it has 39 bases, read in frame from the first base. In the germline V gene (reference sequence), CDR1 corresponds to GTSNPN and CDR2 to SVGIG. The receptor was isolated from a man in his forties with alopecia areata. Some clones in this sample may be carry-over from other donors' samples. This specimen was whole blood, taken in connection with sensitization to the hapten diphenylcyclopropenone (DPC). The rearranged chain carries TRBV30 and TRBJ1-1, and TRBD1 may be the D gene, going by 5 matching bases. The DNA reads TGTGCCTGGAGTTCTCAGGGAAGCACTGAAGCTTTCTTT. This translates into CAWSSQGSTEAFF.